This TCR beta chain is from a study of cytomegalovirus exposure and HLA in healthy donors. Study in general: HLA-typed donors were the source of around 87 million unique TCRs, which an early data release held.

J was trimmed by 10 bases and V by 4 bases; bases with no gene match: 4. Germline loops: CDR1 SGDLS, CDR2 YYNGEE. This CDR3 has 11 amino acids. Researchers ran the PCR with 60 Vbeta and 13 Jbeta primers. Measured with immunoSEQ multiplex PCR; TCRdb has only the in-frame clones, and not every one. The sample includes 140,000 to 150,000 clones. The TCR sequence derives from a male donor in good health and CMV-seronegative. Material: PBMCs. This chain links TRBV9 with TRBJ1-2; 7 positions match TRBD1. The CDR3 coding sequence is TGTGCCAGCAGCCGGGACAGCACCTACACCTTC. Its protein is CASSRDSTYTF.